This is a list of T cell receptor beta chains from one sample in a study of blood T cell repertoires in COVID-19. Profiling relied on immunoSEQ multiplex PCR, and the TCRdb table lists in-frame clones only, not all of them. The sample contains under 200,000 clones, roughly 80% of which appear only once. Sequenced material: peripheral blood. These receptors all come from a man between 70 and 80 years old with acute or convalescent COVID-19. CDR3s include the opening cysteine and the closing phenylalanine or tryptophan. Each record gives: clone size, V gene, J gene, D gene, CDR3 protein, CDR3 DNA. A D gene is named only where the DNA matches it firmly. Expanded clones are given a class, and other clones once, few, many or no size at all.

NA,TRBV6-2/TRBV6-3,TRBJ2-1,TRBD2,CASSSGGLPRWEQFF,TGTGCCAGCAGTTCGGGGGGACTTCCGAGATGGGAGCAGTTCTTC
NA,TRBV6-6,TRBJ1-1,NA,CASSYGGAGTEAFF,TGTGCCAGCAGTTATGGGGGGGCAGGGACTGAAGCTTTCTTT
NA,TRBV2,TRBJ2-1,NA,CASSDSWGLVLEDNEQFF,TGTGCCAGCAGTGATTCGTGGGGGCTCGTCTTGGAGGACAATGAGCAGTTCTTC
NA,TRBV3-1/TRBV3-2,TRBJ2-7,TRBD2,CASSQGRREGSYEQYF,TGTGCCAGCAGCCAAGGGAGGCGGGAGGGGTCCTACGAGCAGTACTTC
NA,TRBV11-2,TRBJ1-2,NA,CASSPQQGYGYTF,TGTGCCAGCAGCCCTCAACAGGGTTACGGCTACACCTTC
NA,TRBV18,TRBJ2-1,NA,CASSPPGFDEQFF,TGTGCCAGCTCACCCCCAGGGTTCGATGAGCAGTTCTTC
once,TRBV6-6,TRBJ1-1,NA,CASSRQTTLVVTEAFF,TGTGCCAGCAGTCGACAGACTACTCTCGTGGTCACTGAAGCTTTCTTT
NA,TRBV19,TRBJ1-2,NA,CASSILEGGYTF,TGTGCCAGTAGTATTCTGGAGGGTGGCTACACCTTC
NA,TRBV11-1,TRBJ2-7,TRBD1,CASSRGQSYEQYF,TGTGCCAGCAGCCGGGGACAGTCCTACGAGCAGTACTTC
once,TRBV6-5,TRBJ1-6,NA,CASSYGGERPLHF,TGTGCCAGCAGTTACGGGGGGGAGAGACCCCTCCACTTT